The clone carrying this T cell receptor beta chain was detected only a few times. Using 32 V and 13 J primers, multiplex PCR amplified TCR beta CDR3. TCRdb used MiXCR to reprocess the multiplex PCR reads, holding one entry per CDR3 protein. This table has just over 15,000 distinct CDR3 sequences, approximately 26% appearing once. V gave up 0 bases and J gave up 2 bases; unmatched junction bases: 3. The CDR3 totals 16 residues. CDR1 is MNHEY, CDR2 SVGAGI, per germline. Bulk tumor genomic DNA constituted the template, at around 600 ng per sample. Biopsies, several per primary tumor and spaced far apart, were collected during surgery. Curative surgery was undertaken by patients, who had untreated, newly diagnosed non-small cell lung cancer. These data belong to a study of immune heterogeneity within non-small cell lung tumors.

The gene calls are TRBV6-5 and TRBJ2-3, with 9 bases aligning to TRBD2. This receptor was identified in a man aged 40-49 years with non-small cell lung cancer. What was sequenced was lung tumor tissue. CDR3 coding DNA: TGTGCCAGCAGTTACTCGAGACTAGCGGCCACAGATACGCAGTATTTT. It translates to CASSYSRLAATDTQYF.